The source of this T cell receptor (beta chain) is a study of response to subunit inactivated influenza vaccine. The study, taken as a whole, reports: Authors suggested that a seasonal influenza vaccination recruits few new T cells each time.

This CDR3 is built from 18 residues. Trimming took 3 bases from V and 2 from J, leaving 23 bases between them. The V gene's germline CDR1 is SGHAT and CDR2 FQDESV (reference sequence). To note about this clonotype: Its antigen is as yet unknown.

TCRdb re-analysed the RT-PCR reads in MiXCR, keeping a single row per CDR3 protein. The table has around 580,000 distinct CDR3 sequences, around 13% seen once. Sample: PBMCs from blood, taken 11 to 12 days after vaccination. This chain joins TRBV11-1 and TRBJ2-7; D assignment may be TRBD1 or TRBD2 (6 bases each). This clonotype was obtained from a man in his forties or fifties who received an inactivated influenza vaccine. The CDR3 loop reads CASSLGSGTRRGAYEQYF. The CDR3 coding sequence is TGTGCCAGCAGCTTGGGCTCCGGGACTCGGAGGGGGGCCTACGAGCAGTACTTC.